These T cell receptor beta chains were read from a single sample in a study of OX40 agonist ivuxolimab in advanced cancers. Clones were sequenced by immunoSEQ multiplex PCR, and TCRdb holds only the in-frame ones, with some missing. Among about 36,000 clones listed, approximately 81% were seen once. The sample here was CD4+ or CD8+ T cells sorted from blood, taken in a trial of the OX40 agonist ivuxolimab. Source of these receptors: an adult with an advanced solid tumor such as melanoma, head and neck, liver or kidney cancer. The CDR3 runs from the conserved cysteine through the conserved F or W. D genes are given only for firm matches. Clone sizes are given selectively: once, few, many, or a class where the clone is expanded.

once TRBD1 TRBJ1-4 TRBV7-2 TGTGCCAGCAGCTTTAGGACAGGGGGCCTTGAAAAACTGTTTTTT CASSFRTGGLEKLFF
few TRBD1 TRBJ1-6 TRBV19 TGTGCCAGTAGTACGGGGACAGGGAGCAATTCACCCCTCCACTTT CASSTGTGSNSPLHF
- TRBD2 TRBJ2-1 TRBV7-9 TGTGCCAGCAGCTCTAGCGGCCCCCACGGGTTTTACAATGAGCAGTTCTTC CASSSSGPHGFYNEQFF
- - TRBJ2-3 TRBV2 TGTGCCAGCACCCCCTCCCGGACGGATATTGGTACGCAGTATTTT CASTPSRTDIGTQYF
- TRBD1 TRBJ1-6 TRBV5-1 TGCGCCAGCAGCTTCCGGGACAGGTATAATTCACCCCTCCACTTT CASSFRDRYNSPLHF
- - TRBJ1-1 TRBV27 TGTGCCAGCAGCCCTCGCAGGGTAGCGACTGAAGCTTTCTTT CASSPRRVATEAFF
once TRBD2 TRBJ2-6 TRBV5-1 TGCGCCAGCAGCTTGGGATTGCGGGAGGGCCGGTCTGGGGCCAACGTCCTGACTTTC CASSLGLREGRSGANVLTF
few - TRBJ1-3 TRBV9 TGTGCCAGCAGCGTAGGGACAGGAAACACCATATATTTT CASSVGTGNTIYF
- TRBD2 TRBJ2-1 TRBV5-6 TGTGCCAGCAGCTGGCAACTAGCGGCCTACAATGAGCAGTTCTTC CASSWQLAAYNEQFF
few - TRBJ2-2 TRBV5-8 TGTGCCAGCAGCTTCGCAGGGCGGAACACCGGGGAGCTGTTTTTT CASSFAGRNTGELFF
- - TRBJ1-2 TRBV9 TGTGCCAGCAGCGCCCCCACTACCTCAAACGACTATGGCTACACCTTC CASSAPTTSNDYGYTF
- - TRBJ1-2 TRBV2 TGTGCCAGCGCGAGGGCTCGGGGCTACACCTTC CASARARGYTF
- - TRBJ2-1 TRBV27 TGTGCCAGCGGACCCGGGGCGGGGCCTAGCTCCTACAATGAGCAGTTCTTC CASGPGAGPSSYNEQFF
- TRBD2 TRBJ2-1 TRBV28 TGTGCCAGCAGTTTATTAGCGGGAGAAGCCTACAATGAGCAGTTCTTC CASSLLAGEAYNEQFF
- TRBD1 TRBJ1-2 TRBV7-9 TGTGCCAGCAGCTTAAACAGGGGTCGTCTCTCTGGCTACACCTTC CASSLNRGRLSGYTF
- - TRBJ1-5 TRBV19 TGTGCCAGTAATCATGTGGAGAATCAGCCCCAGCATTTT CASNHVENQPQHF
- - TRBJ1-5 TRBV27 TGTGCCAGCTACGTACTGTCTACGGGTAGCAATCAGCCCCAGCATTTT CASYVLSTGSNQPQHF
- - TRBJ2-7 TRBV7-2 TGTGCCAGCAGCTTCTCCCAGGGCTCCTACGAGCAGTACTTC CASSFSQGSYEQYF
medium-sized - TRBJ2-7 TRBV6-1 TGTGCCAGCACTGTTCAGCTTTCCTACGAGCAGTACTTC CASTVQLSYEQYF
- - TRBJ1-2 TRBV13 TGTGCCAGCAGCGCCAGGGAGGTAGGTAGATACTATGGCTACACCTTC CASSAREVGRYYGYTF
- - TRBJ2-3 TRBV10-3 TGTGCCATCAGTGAGTATGGGGAAAATACGCAGTATTTT CAISEYGENTQYF
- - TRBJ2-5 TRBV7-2 TGTGCCAGCACCCCCTGGGGGAGTGAGGGAGAGACCCAGTACTTC CASTPWGSEGETQYF
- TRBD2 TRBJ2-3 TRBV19 TGTGCCAGTAGTGATCGGGGGGGGAGCACAGATACGCAGTATTTT CASSDRGGSTDTQYF